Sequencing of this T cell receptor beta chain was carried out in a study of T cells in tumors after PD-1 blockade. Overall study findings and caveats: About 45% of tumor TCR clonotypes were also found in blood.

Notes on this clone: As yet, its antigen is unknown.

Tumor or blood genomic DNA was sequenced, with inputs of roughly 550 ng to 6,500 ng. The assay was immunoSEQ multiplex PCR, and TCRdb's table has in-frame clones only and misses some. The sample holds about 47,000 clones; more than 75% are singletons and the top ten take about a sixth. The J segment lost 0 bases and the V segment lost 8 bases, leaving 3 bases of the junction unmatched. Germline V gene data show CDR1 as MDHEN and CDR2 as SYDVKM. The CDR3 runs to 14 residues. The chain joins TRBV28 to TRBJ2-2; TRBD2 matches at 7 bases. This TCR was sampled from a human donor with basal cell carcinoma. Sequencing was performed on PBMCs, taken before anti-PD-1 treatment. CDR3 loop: CASGLVANTGELFF. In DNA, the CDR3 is TGTGCCAGCGGACTAGTCGCGAACACCGGGGAGCTGTTTTTT.